These 17 T cell receptor beta chains were all obtained from the same sample, sequenced in a study of cytomegalovirus exposure and HLA in healthy donors. PCR used 60 Vbeta primers and 13 Jbeta primers. Clones were read by immunoSEQ multiplex PCR, and TCRdb kept only the in-frame ones, dropping some. The sample consists of roughly 140,000 clones, around three quarters of them appearing once. Input material: PBMCs. All receptors come from a woman aged 40 to 50 in good health and CMV-seropositive.

This chain links TRBV6-6 with TRBJ1-5; D uncertain. V was clipped by 8 bases and J by 0 bases, with 5 bases between them. CDR1 MNHNY and CDR2 SVGAGI come from the germline V gene (reference sequence). The length of the CDR3 is 12 residues. CDR3 sequence: CASRGSNQPQHF. Written as DNA, the CDR3 is TGTGCCAGCCGGGGTAGCAATCAGCCCCAGCATTTT.

The chain employs TRBV29-1 and TRBJ2-1; D is ambiguous. V dropped 6 bases and J dropped 10 bases, with 10 bases sitting between them. Germline assignment: CDR1 SQVTM and CDR2 ANQGSEA. The CDR3 has 10 amino acids. The CDR3 protein is CSVTLREQFF. The CDR3, as DNA: TGCAGCGTCACTTTACGGGAGCAGTTCTTC.

This chain connects TRBV7-9 to TRBJ2-1, with 8 bases fitting TRBD1. Germline assignment: CDR1 SEHNR and CDR2 FQNEAQ (reference sequence). V shed 4 bases and J 5 bases; nucleotides not matched to a gene: 7. This CDR3 has 15 amino acids. In DNA form, the CDR3 reads TGTGCCAGCAGCTCAACAGGGGGACAGAACAATGAGCAGTTCTTC. Translating gives CASSSTGGQNNEQFF.

The chain couples TRBV2 to TRBJ2-3; maybe TRBD1 (6 bases). V shed 8 bases and J shed 1 base, with 16 bases lying between them. Germline V lookup: CDR1 SNHLY, CDR2 FYNNEI. The length of the CDR3 is 15 residues. Here the CDR3 DNA reads TGTGCCAGCGGGGTACAGGGTTTGCGCACAGATACGCAGTATTTT. This encodes CASGVQGLRTDTQYF.

The J gene is TRBJ1-1, the V gene TRBV27; D ambiguous. Germline CDR1 is MNHEY and CDR2 is SMNVEV (reference sequence). The CDR3 is made up of 13 amino acids. V was clipped by 5 bases and J by 1 base, with 8 bases between them. This CDR3 is CASSQARNTEAFF. In DNA, the CDR3 is TGTGCCAGCAGTCAAGCACGGAACACTGAAGCTTTCTTT.

This CDR3 is CASRSSGTGAGYEQYF. CDR3 sequence (DNA): TGTGCCAGCCGTTCTTCCGGGACAGGGGCCGGGTACGAGCAGTACTTC. V is TRBV27 and J is TRBJ2-7, with 10 bases lining up with TRBD1. This CDR3 contains 16 residues. J gave up 4 bases and V 8 bases, and 14 bases lay outside the gene matches. CDR1 is MNHEY and CDR2 is SMNVEV in the germline V gene (reference sequence).

V and J are TRBV5-4 and TRBJ2-7; the match to TRBD2 covers 10 bases. Unmatched junction bases numbered 6, after V lost 4 bases and J lost 2 bases. CDR1 SGHNT and CDR2 YYREEE come from the germline V gene (reference sequence). This CDR3 spans 15 amino acids. The chain's CDR3 is CASSPGTSVTYEQYF. CDR3 bases: TGTGCCAGCAGCCCCGGGACTAGCGTAACCTACGAGCAGTACTTC.

The J gene is TRBJ2-3, the V gene TRBV12-5, with TRBD1 identical over 8 bases. The germline gives CDR1 LGHNT, CDR2 FRNRAP. The CDR3 is 16 residues long. The junction had 7 bases not matched to a gene; V was cut back by 4 bases and J by 1 base. The CDR3 sequence: CASGSDRGAGTDTQYF. CDR3 nucleotide sequence: TGTGCTAGTGGTTCCGACAGGGGCGCTGGCACAGATACGCAGTATTTT.

The gene calls are TRBV11-1 and TRBJ2-3; D gene uncertain. Trimming took 5 bases from V and 5 from J, leaving 5 bases between them. CDR3 length: 11 amino acids. Germline CDR1 and CDR2: SGHAT and FQDESV (reference sequence). CDR3 region: CASSPGDTQYF. CDR3 coding DNA: TGTGCCAGCAGCCCAGGAGATACGCAGTATTTT.

The chain carries TRBV10-3 and TRBJ2-7, with TRBD1 identical over 9 bases. The CDR3 runs to 16 residues. V was pared by 5 bases and J by 2 bases, with 10 bases of the junction left unmatched. Germline V gene lookup returns CDR1 ENHRY and CDR2 SYGVKD. The CDR3 sequence is CAISLRPGQGTYEQYF. CDR3 nucleotides: TGTGCCATCAGTTTAAGACCGGGACAGGGAACCTACGAGCAGTACTTC.

V usage is TRBV2 and J usage is TRBJ2-5; TRBD2 aligns across 9 bases. The better agreement between TRBJ2-7 and the DNA end casts doubt on the J call. The germline V gene encodes CDR1 SNHLY and CDR2 FYNNEI. The CDR3 sequence is 15 residues long. The CDR3 DNA reads TGTGCCAGCAGCGCTTCAGCGGGAGGTACCTACGAGCAGTACTTC. Protein product: CASSASAGGTYEQYF.

The rearrangement joins TRBV5-1 to TRBJ1-3, with 9 nucleotides matching TRBD1. Unmatched junction bases numbered 6, after V lost 3 bases and J lost 2 bases. Germline V gene data show CDR1 as SGHRS and CDR2 as YFSETQ. The CDR3 spans 16 residues. CDR3 sequence reads: CASSSGDRVPGNTIYF. In nucleotides, the CDR3 is TGCGCCAGCAGCTCGGGGGACAGGGTGCCTGGAAACACCATATATTTT. The variable domain in full, completed from reference TRBV5-1 and TRBJ1-3, reads KAGVTQTPRYLIKTRGQQVTLSCSPISGHRSVSWYQQTPGQGLQFLFEYFSETQRNKGNFPGRFSGRQFSNSRSEMNVSTLELGDSALYLCASSSGDRVPGNTIYFGEGSWLTVV.

This clone has a single count. Relative to the germline gene, one junction end is altered; a read error may explain this. CDR3 protein: CSSSLGVSGTANTEAFF. The CDR3 nucleotides are TGTTCCAGCAGCTTAGGTGTGTCGGGGACAGCTAACACTGAAGCTTTCTTT. V usage is TRBV7-9 and J usage is TRBJ1-1; 7 bases map to TRBD1. Germline assignment: CDR1 SEHNR and CDR2 FQNEAQ (reference sequence). The CDR3 runs 17 residues.

This clone was counted a few times. CDR3 nucleotide sequence: TGCGCCAGCAGCTTGGGACAGGTAGGGAACACTGAAGCTTTCTTT. Residues: CASSLGQVGNTEAFF. V usage is TRBV5-1 and J usage is TRBJ1-1; perhaps TRBD1 as D (6 bases). Germline loops: CDR1 SGHRS, CDR2 YFSETQ. The CDR3 runs 15 residues. V gave up 0 bases and J gave up 1 base, with 10 bases separating them.

The J gene is TRBJ2-6, the V gene TRBV5-1; TRBD1 might be the D (6 bases). CDR1 is SGHRS and CDR2 is YFSETQ in the germline V gene. The CDR3 covers 18 residues. The ends were cut back, 0 bases at V and 0 bases at J, with 13 bases in the middle. The CDR3 sequence is CASSLDGQSSSGANVLTF. CDR3 DNA: TGCGCCAGCAGCTTGGATGGACAGTCAAGCTCTGGGGCCAACGTCCTGACTTTC.

The chain uses TRBV7-9 and TRBJ2-3; the D gene is possibly TRBD2 (6 bases). V lost 4 bases to trimming and J lost 6 bases, with 8 bases between them. Germline CDR1 is SEHNR and CDR2 is FQNEAQ (reference sequence). The CDR3 covers 12 residues. CDR3 loop: CASSSGRDTQYF. CDR3 in DNA: TGTGCCAGCAGCTCTGGGAGGGATACGCAGTATTTT.

The chain combines TRBV10-3 with TRBJ2-1; 10 nucleotides align to TRBD2. V was clipped by 0 bases and J by 10 bases; unmatched bases: 12. The germline gives CDR1 ENHRY, CDR2 SYGVKD. This CDR3 is built from 17 residues. The CDR3, as DNA: TGTGCCATCAGTGAGTCTGGGCTAGCGGGAGCCAGAATGGAGCAGTTCTTC. This gives the protein CAISESGLAGARMEQFF.